These 21 T cell receptor beta chains share one sample of origin, sequenced in a study of blood T cell repertoires in COVID-19. Clones were sequenced by immunoSEQ multiplex PCR, and TCRdb holds only the in-frame ones, with some missing. Of about 12,000 clones in the sample, roughly 88% were seen once. Input material: peripheral blood. The receptors derive from a human donor in a cohort sampled during active COVID-19.

This rearrangement joins TRBV5-1 to TRBJ2-3; possible D gene TRBD2, 5 bases. The germline V gene encodes CDR1 SGHRS and CDR2 YFSETQ. V lost 7 bases and J lost 2, with 11 bases in between. The CDR3 is 13 residues long. DNA of the CDR3: TGCGCCAGCCGAGCGGAACCCACAGATACGCAGTATTTT. Its translation is CASRAEPTDTQYF.

V is TRBV12-3 or TRBV12-4 and J is TRBJ2-2; tentatively, D is TRBD1 (5 bases). The CDR3 runs 13 residues. V dropped 2 bases and J dropped 8 bases, with 9 bases sitting between them. CDR3 in amino acids: CASSLSAGGELFF. CDR3 nucleotide sequence: TGTGCCAGCAGTTTATCGGCAGGGGGGGAGCTGTTTTTT.

CDR3 residues: CASSLLGQGRYGYTF. The DNA of the CDR3 is TGTGCCAGCAGCCTTCTCGGACAGGGACGCTATGGCTACACCTTC. This chain joins TRBV9 and TRBJ1-2; 8 positions agree with TRBD1. CDR3 length: 15 residues. CDR1 is SGDLS and CDR2 is YYNGEE in the germline V gene. V lost 4 bases, J lost 4 bases, and 9 bases stayed unmatched. Supplemented by reference TRBV9 and TRBJ1-2, the full variable domain reads DSGVTQTPKHLITATGQRVTLRCSPRSGDLSVYWYQQSLDQGLQFLIQYYNGEERAKGNILERFSAQQFPDLHSELNLSSLELGDSALYFCASSLLGQGRYGYTFGSGTRLTVV.

V usage is TRBV12-5 and J usage is TRBJ2-6, with no clear D. CDR3 length: 15 residues. Trimming took 1 base from V and 0 from J, leaving 4 bases between them. Per the germline V gene, CDR1 is LGHNT and CDR2 is FRNRAP. The CDR3 sequence is CASGLGHSGANVLTF. The CDR3 DNA sequence: TGTGCTAGTGGTTTGGGACACTCTGGGGCCAACGTCCTGACTTTC.

V usage is TRBV6-5 and J usage is TRBJ1-1; D remains unclear. The CDR3 is made up of 12 amino acids. Per germline, CDR1 MNHEY and CDR2 SVGAGI. Trimming took 7 bases from V and 13 from J, leaving 19 bases between them. In DNA form, the CDR3 reads TGTGCCAGCAATTCTCCCGAGACAAGTTTTTTCTTT. This translates into CASNSPETSFFF.

The rearrangement uses TRBV9 and TRBJ2-3, with a possible D match to TRBD2 (6 bases). The CDR3 is made up of 19 amino acids. V shed 4 bases and J shed 2 bases, with 26 bases lying between them. CDR1 SGDLS and CDR2 YYNGEE come from the germline V gene. In DNA, the CDR3 is TGTGCCAGCAGCTCTAATCCCCGGGACTCAGGAACCTCCACAGATACGCAGTATTTT. It is translated as CASSSNPRDSGTSTDTQYF.

In DNA form, the CDR3 reads TGTGCCAGCAGCTTGGGACTGTCGAATGAAAAACTGTTTTTT. It encodes CASSLGLSNEKLFF. The chain employs TRBV5-6 and TRBJ1-4; D gene uncertain. Trimming shortened V by 0 bases and J by 5 bases, and 8 bases separated the two germline ends. Per the germline V gene, CDR1 is SGHDT and CDR2 is YYEEEE. This CDR3 is 14 amino acids long. Drawing the rest from reference TRBV5-6 and TRBJ1-4, the complete variable domain is DAGVTQSPTHLIKTRGQQVTLRCSPKSGHDTVSWYQQALGQGPQFIFQYYEEEERQRGNFPDRFSGHQFPNYSSELNVNALLLGDSALYLCASSLGLSNEKLFFGSGTQLSVL.

V and J are TRBV4-3 and TRBJ1-2; 9 nucleotides align to TRBD1. Per germline, CDR1 LGHNA and CDR2 YSLEER. V shed 4 bases and J 7 bases; nucleotides not matched to a gene: 10. The CDR3 runs 15 residues. The CDR3 nucleotides read TGCGCCAGCAGCCCGGCTGGGGACAGGGTGGGTGGCTACACCTTC. Protein product: CASSPAGDRVGGYTF.

This clone was seen once. The J gene is TRBJ1-4, the V gene TRBV27; 8 positions agree with TRBD1. CDR1 and CDR2 (germline): MNHEY, SMNVEV (reference sequence). Losses at the gene ends were 4 bases for V and 8 bases for J; bases not matched to a gene: 6. The CDR3 has 14 amino acids. This chain's CDR3 is CASSSGQDPEKLFF. CDR3 sequence (DNA): TGTGCCAGCAGTTCGGGACAGGACCCGGAAAAACTGTTTTTT. Variable domain in full (rest from reference TRBV27 and TRBJ1-4): EAQVTQNPRYLITVTGKKLTVTCSQNMNHEYMSWYRQDPGLGLRQIYYSMNVEVTDKGDVPEGYKVSRKEKRNFPLILESPSPNQTSLYFCASSSGQDPEKLFFGSGTQLSVL.

This chain uses TRBV5-4 with TRBJ1-2; D unclear. This CDR3 spans 14 amino acids. V dropped 4 bases and J dropped 8 bases, with 18 bases sitting between them. Per the germline V gene, CDR1 is SGHNT and CDR2 is YYREEE (reference sequence). For the CDR3, the DNA is TGTGCCAGCAGCCCTACTGGGGAGGTGGGGGGCTACACCTTC. It encodes CASSPTGEVGGYTF.

This clone was counted a few times. The rearrangement links TRBV15 to TRBJ2-7, with 10 bases lining up with TRBD2. After removal of 1 base from V and 0 bases from J, the junction contained 6 bases not matched to a gene. This CDR3 has 17 amino acids. Germline CDR1 and CDR2: LNHNV and YYDKDF (reference sequence). CDR3 residues: CATSRGLLAGSSYEQYF. The CDR3 nucleotides read TGTGCCACCAGCAGAGGTCTACTAGCGGGGTCCTCCTACGAGCAGTACTTC.

This chain links TRBV15 with TRBJ2-1; TRBD2 agrees at 11 bases. Germline V gene lookup returns CDR1 LNHNV and CDR2 YYDKDF (reference sequence). The CDR3 is made up of 15 amino acids. With 5 bases clipped from V and 6 bases from J, the junction kept 6 bases outside the gene matches. The CDR3 DNA reads as TGTGCCACCAGCCCCCGACTAGCGGGACTCAATGAGCAGTTCTTC. Encoded protein: CATSPRLAGLNEQFF.

The gene calls are TRBV9 and TRBJ1-6; D uncertain. Germline loops: CDR1 SGDLS, CDR2 YYNGEE. V gave up 0 bases and J gave up 7 bases, with 11 bases separating them. This CDR3 comprises 15 residues. The CDR3 DNA follows: TGTGCCAGCAGCGTAGGTCCTACGGGGAATTCACCCCTCCACTTT. Protein product: CASSVGPTGNSPLHF.

The chain has TRBV18 and TRBJ1-3; 9 nucleotides agree with TRBD1. The CDR3 consists of 13 residues. The ends lost 3 bases at V and 7 bases at J; junction bases unmatched: 1. Germline V gives CDR1 KGHSH, CDR2 LQKENI. CDR3 sequence reads: CASSPGQGNTIYF. The CDR3 bases are TGTGCCAGCTCACCGGGACAGGGCAACACCATATATTTT.

The chain uses TRBV29-1 and TRBJ1-1; 7 nucleotides align to TRBD1. The CDR3 sequence is 13 residues long. Germline lookup yields CDR1 SQVTM and CDR2 ANQGSEA. V lost 6 bases, J lost 6 bases, and 10 bases stayed unmatched. The DNA for the CDR3 is TGCAGCGTCCGCCCTTACAGGGGCTCTGAAGCTTTCTTT. It is translated as CSVRPYRGSEAFF.

In DNA, the CDR3 is TGCAGCGTTGTACAGGGGATCACTGAAGCTTTCTTT. Protein: CSVVQGITEAFF. This chain connects TRBV29-1 to TRBJ1-1, with 7 bases aligning to TRBD1. From germline, CDR1 is SQVTM and CDR2 ANQGSEA. Losses at the gene ends were 4 bases for V and 4 bases for J; bases not matched to a gene: 3. The CDR3 spans 12 residues.

The chain employs TRBV18 and TRBJ2-2; D is perhaps TRBD1 (6 bases). Germline V gene lookup returns CDR1 KGHSH and CDR2 LQKENI. This CDR3 region has 17 residues. V gave up 2 bases and J gave up 4 bases, with 17 bases separating them. The CDR3 DNA reads TGTGCCAGCTCACCATTCTCAGGGGAAAGCGCCACCGGGGAGCTGTTTTTT. Translation gives CASSPFSGESATGELFF.

The rearrangement links TRBV5-5 to TRBJ1-3; no reliable D call. V lost 1 base, J lost 3 bases, and 8 bases lay in between. The germline CDR1 and CDR2 sequences are SGHKS and YYEKEE (reference sequence). The CDR3 is 14 amino acids. CDR3 in DNA: TGTGCCAGCAGCTTGCAGGCTTATGGAAACACCATATATTTT. This codes for CASSLQAYGNTIYF.

V usage is TRBV6-5 and J usage is TRBJ1-1; TRBD1 matches 7 bases. With 6 bases clipped from V and 1 base from J, the junction kept 2 bases outside the gene matches. Germline-derived CDR1 and CDR2 are MNHEY and SVGAGI. This CDR3 has 13 amino acids. CDR3 amino acids: CASRRTGNTEAFF. CDR3 nucleotide sequence: TGTGCCAGCAGGCGGACAGGGAACACTGAAGCTTTCTTT.

V usage is TRBV9 and J usage is TRBJ2-3, with 7 nucleotides matching TRBD2. Losses at the gene ends were 4 bases for V and 5 bases for J; bases not matched to a gene: 10. The V gene's germline CDR1 is SGDLS and CDR2 YYNGEE. The CDR3 spans 15 residues. CDR3 loop: CASSLAEGGIDTQYF. The CDR3 region has the DNA TGTGCCAGCAGCCTAGCGGAGGGTGGGATAGATACGCAGTATTTT.

The chain recombines TRBV18 with TRBJ2-7, with D perhaps TRBD2 (5 bases). Deletions cut 6 bases from V and 0 bases from J, with 12 bases between. CDR3 length: 14 residues. CDR1 and CDR2 (germline): KGHSH, LQKENI. The CDR3 loop is CASSSPGNSYEQYF. In DNA form, the CDR3 reads TGTGCCAGCTCGTCGCCGGGGAACTCCTACGAGCAGTACTTC. Based on the CDR3 plus reference TRBV18 and TRBJ2-7, the full variable domain is NAGVMQNPRHLVRRRGQEARLRCSPMKGHSHVYWYRQLPEEGLKFMVYLQKENIIDESGMPKERFSAEFPKEGPSILRIQQVVRGDSAAYFCASSSPGNSYEQYFGPGTRLTVT.